The 22 T cell receptor beta chains presented below share a single source sample, sequenced in a study of T cell clusters in autoimmune cytopenias. TRB amplification used 200 to 250 ng of peripheral blood genomic DNA. TRB was amplified by touch-down multiplex PCR, primer pools A and B combined. TCRdb reprocessed the multiplex PCR reads, with one entry per CDR3 protein and no DNA. The sample table includes 2,500 to 3,000 distinct CDR3 sequences. These data also featured in a second study, about T cell repertoires in aging, cancer and after chemotherapy.

The specimen was peripheral blood. The receptors derive from a human donor in good health.

Considering frequency, this clonotype is medium-sized. The CDR3 sequence is CASSDFGSPNTEAFF. The chain combines TRBV6-1 with TRBJ1-1; TCRdb indicates TRBD1, and absent DNA this call remains unverified. Germline assignment: CDR1 MNHNS and CDR2 SASEGT. The CDR3 length is 15 residues.

This clonotype is labeled medium-sized based on frequency. V gene TRBV30 combines with J gene TRBJ1-2. The CDR3 sequence is 13 residues long. Germline assignment: CDR1 GTSNPN and CDR2 SVGIG (reference sequence). This CDR3 reads CAWSVRLEGGYTF.

V usage is TRBV6-5 and J usage is TRBJ1-3; TCRdb selects TRBD1, and the lack of DNA leaves this call unchecked. The CDR3 sequence is 18 residues long. The V gene's germline CDR1 is MNHEY and CDR2 SVGAGI. CDR3: CASSAGNRDRAAGNTIYF.

The genes are TRBV4-3 and TRBJ2-5; no DNA is available, so the TRBD2 call from TCRdb remains unchecked. The CDR3 runs 18 residues. Per germline, CDR1 LGHNA and CDR2 YSLEER. CDR3: CASSQDQGRLAGGETQYF.

This clonotype shows up as medium-sized by frequency. V gene TRBV18 combines with J gene TRBJ2-7; without DNA, the TCRdb call of TRBD1 cannot be checked. Germline V gene sequence: CDR1 KGHSH, CDR2 LQKENI. The CDR3 covers 15 residues. The CDR3 is CASSPLGGGGHEQYF. Full variable domain (missing parts from reference TRBV18 and TRBJ2-7): NAGVMQNPRHLVRRRGQEARLRCSPMKGHSHVYWYRQLPEEGLKFMVYLQKENIIDESGMPKERFSAEFPKEGPSILRIQQVVRGDSAAYFCASSPLGGGGHEQYFGPGTRLTVT.

This clonotype is deemed medium-sized (0.01 to 0.1%) by its frequency. The J gene is TRBJ2-7, the V gene TRBV6-4; the D call from TCRdb, TRBD2, cannot be confirmed without DNA. The CDR3 is made up of 14 amino acids. Germline loops: CDR1 MRHNA, CDR2 SNTAGT. The CDR3 is CASSDSAEAYEQYF.

The chain recombines TRBV28 with TRBJ2-1; the TCRdb call, TRBD1, lacks DNA for checking. The CDR3 has 15 residues. Germline lookup yields CDR1 MDHEN and CDR2 SYDVKM. This chain's CDR3 is CASSPGTGGKNEQFF.

This chain connects TRBV5-1 to TRBJ2-2; TCRdb's D gene call, TRBD1, goes unchecked for lack of DNA. The CDR3 is made up of 16 amino acids. CDR1 is SGHRS and CDR2 is YFSETQ in the germline V gene. The CDR3 protein is CASSPTGAHSAGELFF.

Considering frequency, this clonotype is medium-sized (0.01 to 0.1%). This chain connects TRBV6-2 or TRBV6-3 to TRBJ2-1; lacking DNA, the TRBD1 call made by TCRdb goes unchecked. Germline V gives CDR1 MNHEY, CDR2 SVGEGT. CDR3 size: 17 residues. The CDR3 sequence is CASSYSPSAGPYNEQFF.

This clonotype registers medium-sized by frequency. The gene calls are TRBV12-3 or TRBV12-4 and TRBJ2-3; TCRdb's D gene call, TRBD2, goes unchecked for lack of DNA. This CDR3 spans 14 amino acids. CDR3 amino acids: CASSTGGGPDTQYF.

Considering frequency, this clonotype is medium-sized. The V and J genes are TRBV27 and TRBJ1-5. Germline V gene sequence: CDR1 MNHEY, CDR2 SMNVEV (reference sequence). CDR3 length: 15 amino acids. CDR3 amino acids: CATSAGDGFNQPQHF.

Considering frequency, this clonotype is medium-sized. V gene TRBV7-9 combines with J gene TRBJ2-2; TCRdb returns TRBD1, unconfirmable since there is no DNA. The CDR3 is made up of 15 amino acids. Looked up from germline, CDR1 is SEHNR and CDR2 is FQNEAQ (reference sequence). CDR3 region: CASLHRDRVTGELFF.

This clonotype registers medium-sized by frequency. The chain has TRBV5-5 and TRBJ1-2. CDR3 length: 16 residues. Germline V CDR1 and CDR2: SGHKS, YYEKEE (reference sequence). The CDR3 spells CASSLTGTALWNGYTF.

Judged by frequency, this clonotype is medium-sized. The chain carries TRBV27 and TRBJ2-7. The CDR3 length is 12 residues. Germline V gives CDR1 MNHEY, CDR2 SMNVEV (reference sequence). The CDR3 loop reads CASSDSSYEQYF.

The genes are TRBV5-1 and TRBJ2-2. This CDR3 is built from 14 residues. The V gene's germline CDR1 is SGHRS and CDR2 YFSETQ. CDR3 in amino acids: CASSTTRNTGELFF.

This clonotype registers medium-sized by frequency. The V call is TRBV27, the J call TRBJ2-1; TCRdb reports TRBD2, a call that lacks DNA to check it against. The CDR3 is 14 amino acids. Per germline, CDR1 MNHEY and CDR2 SMNVEV (reference sequence). CDR3 sequence reads: CASRTSGPNNEQFF.

V is TRBV10-3 and J is TRBJ2-4. The CDR3 runs 13 residues. Germline V gene lookup returns CDR1 ENHRY and CDR2 SYGVKD. The CDR3 here is CASREPGENIQYF.

This clonotype is identified as medium-sized (0.01 to 0.1%) from frequency. CDR3 sequence reads: CASSQDWARADTQYF. V gene TRBV14 combines with J gene TRBJ2-3; the TCRdb call, TRBD1, lacks DNA for checking. There are 15 residues in the CDR3. Germline V lookup: CDR1 SGHDN, CDR2 FVKESK.

J is TRBJ1-2 and V is TRBV4-2; the TCRdb D gene call, TRBD1, has no DNA to confirm it. CDR3 size: 16 residues. Germline CDR1 and CDR2: LGHNA and YNFKEQ. The chain's CDR3 is CASSLSLTGQGYGYTF.

In terms of frequency, this clonotype is medium-sized. This CDR3 reads CASSDIPGTGDQPQHF. V gene TRBV6-1 combines with J gene TRBJ1-5; the D call from TCRdb, TRBD1, cannot be confirmed without DNA. The CDR3 sequence is 16 residues long. Germline V lookup: CDR1 MNHNS, CDR2 SASEGT.

This clonotype is called medium-sized based on its frequency. This rearrangement joins TRBV20-1 to TRBJ1-2; there is no DNA to check the TCRdb D call of TRBD1. The CDR3 spans 12 residues. Germline V gives CDR1 DFQATT, CDR2 SNEGSKA (reference sequence). CDR3 sequence reads: CSAFDSNYGYTF.

This clonotype counts as medium-sized by frequency. The chain carries TRBV5-5 and TRBJ2-7. The length of the CDR3 is 14 residues. CDR1 is SGHKS, CDR2 YYEKEE, per germline (reference sequence). The chain's CDR3 is CASSLFRTTYEQYF. Combining the CDR3 with reference TRBV5-5 and TRBJ2-7 gives the whole variable domain DAGVTQSPTHLIKTRGQQVTLRCSPISGHKSVSWYQQVLGQGPQFIFQYYEKEERGRGNFPDRFSARQFPNYSSELNVNALLLGDSALYLCASSLFRTTYEQYFGPGTRLTVT.